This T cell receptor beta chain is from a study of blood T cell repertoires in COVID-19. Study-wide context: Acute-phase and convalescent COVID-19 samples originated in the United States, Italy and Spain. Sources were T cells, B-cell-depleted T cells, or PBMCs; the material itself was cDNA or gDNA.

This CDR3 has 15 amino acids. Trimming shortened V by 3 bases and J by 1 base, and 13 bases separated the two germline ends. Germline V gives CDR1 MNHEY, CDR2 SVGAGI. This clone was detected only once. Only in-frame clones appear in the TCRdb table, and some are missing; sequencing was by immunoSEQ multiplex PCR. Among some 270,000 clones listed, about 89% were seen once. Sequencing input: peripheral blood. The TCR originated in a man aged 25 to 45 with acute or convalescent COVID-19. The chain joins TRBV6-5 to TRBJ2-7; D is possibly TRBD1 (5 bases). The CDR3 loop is CASSYQQATSYEQYF. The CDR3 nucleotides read TGTGCCAGCAGTTATCAACAGGCCACTTCCTACGAGCAGTACTTC.